Below, 21 T cell receptor beta chains from the same sample are listed, as sequenced in a study of response to subunit inactivated influenza vaccine. TCRdb analysed the RT-PCR reads with MiXCR anew, one entry per CDR3 protein. The sample consists of hundreds of thousands of distinct CDR3 sequences, approximately 15% of them appearing once. The sequences come from PBMCs from blood, collected 14 to 15 days before vaccination. The receptors here all came from a middle-aged man who received an inactivated influenza vaccine.

The rearrangement links TRBV5-5 to TRBJ2-2, with D unresolved. The germline V gene encodes CDR1 SGHKS and CDR2 YYEKEE (reference sequence). This CDR3 has 15 residues. Trimming removed 6 bases from V and 6 bases from J, with 18 bases in between. CDR3 region: CASILSIGVAGELFF. CDR3 bases: TGTGCCAGCATTCTAAGCATTGGAGTCGCCGGGGAGCTGTTTTTT.

In this sample, this clonotype turned up a few times. J is TRBJ2-7 and V is TRBV6-5; possibly TRBD2 for D (5 bases). Between the trimmed V and J ends, which lost 2 bases and 3 bases, there was a span of 8 bases. This CDR3 comprises 13 residues. Germline CDR1 is MNHEY and CDR2 is SVGAGI. The CDR3 region is CASSYARGYEQYF. The CDR3 DNA reads as TGTGCCAGCAGTTACGCCCGGGGCTACGAGCAGTACTTC.

V gene TRBV5-1 combines with J gene TRBJ2-1; D might be TRBD2 (6 bases). This CDR3 has 14 amino acids. V gave up 3 bases and J gave up 8 bases, with 15 bases separating them. Germline V gene sequence: CDR1 SGHRS, CDR2 YFSETQ. DNA of the CDR3: TGCGCCAGCAGCTCCGGGGGATTGGGCGATGAGCAGTTCTTC. This encodes CASSSGGLGDEQFF. The full variable domain, in which reference TRBV5-1 and TRBJ2-1 provide the parts outside the CDR3, is KAGVTQTPRYLIKTRGQQVTLSCSPISGHRSVSWYQQTPGQGLQFLFEYFSETQRNKGNFPGRFSGRQFSNSRSEMNVSTLELGDSALYLCASSSGGLGDEQFFGPGTRLTVL.

V gene TRBV4-3 combines with J gene TRBJ2-1; 9 positions match TRBD2. This CDR3 spans 16 amino acids. V lost 0 bases, J lost 7 bases, and 7 bases stayed unmatched. The germline gives CDR1 LGHNA, CDR2 YSLEER. This CDR3 is CASSQDELAGINEQFF. The CDR3, as DNA: TGCGCCAGCAGCCAAGATGAGCTAGCGGGGATTAATGAGCAGTTCTTC.

Comments on this clonotype: One base away lies a much larger clone, so this may be a sequencing read error. The chain uses TRBV5-1 and TRBJ1-1; maybe TRBD1 (5 bases). CDR3 length equals 13 residues. Germline assignment: CDR1 SGHRS and CDR2 YFSETQ. CDR3 sequence (DNA): TGCGCCAGCAGCCTACCCGGGGGGACTGAAGCTTTGTTT. This translates into CASSLPGGTEALF.

This clonotype was seen only a few times. The chain uses TRBV20-1 and TRBJ2-2; D ambiguous. CDR1 is DFQATT and CDR2 is SNEGSKA in the germline V gene (reference sequence). The CDR3 extends over 15 amino acids. Trimming removed 2 bases at V and 1 base at J, with 11 bases between. The CDR3 region is CSARLGWVNTGELFF. DNA for the CDR3: TGCAGTGCTAGATTAGGGTGGGTGAACACCGGGGAGCTGTTTTTT.

The rearrangement uses TRBV15 and TRBJ1-5; unclear D gene. This CDR3 region has 14 residues. Germline loops: CDR1 LNHNV, CDR2 YYDKDF (reference sequence). Between the trimmed V and J ends, which lost 0 bases and 9 bases, there was a span of 12 bases. The CDR3 is CATSRERVQLPQHF. The CDR3 nucleotides are TGTGCCACCAGCAGAGAAAGGGTCCAGCTGCCCCAGCATTTT.

This clonotype was counted between two and nine times. The chain uses TRBV6-1 and TRBJ2-7; D is perhaps TRBD1 (5 bases). Germline V gives CDR1 MNHNS, CDR2 SASEGT. Trimming stripped 6 bases from V and 0 bases from J, with 12 bases between. The CDR3 runs to 14 residues. CDR3 in amino acids: CASSSETASYEQYF. The CDR3 DNA sequence: TGTGCCAGCAGCAGTGAGACAGCCTCCTACGAGCAGTACTTC.

This chain uses TRBV6-2 or TRBV6-3 with TRBJ1-1; no clear D gene. Germline CDR1 MNHEY, CDR2 SVGEGT. CDR3 length: 14 residues. Trimming removed 8 bases at V and 4 bases at J, with 17 bases between. The DNA for the CDR3 is TGTGCCAGCGGAGCCGCGGGTAGTGGCACTGAAGCTTTCTTT. Protein: CASGAAGSGTEAFF.

The chain couples TRBV5-5 to TRBJ2-3; D possibly matches TRBD1 or TRBD2 (5 bases each). CDR1 SGHKS and CDR2 YYEKEE come from the germline V gene (reference sequence). CDR3 length: 17 residues. The V end was cut by 0 bases, the J end by 0 bases, with 14 bases between. In DNA, the CDR3 is TGTGCCAGCAGCTTGGGGGGGTTACAGATTAGCACAGATACGCAGTATTTT. This translates into CASSLGGLQISTDTQYF.

This clonotype was observed a handful of times. This rearrangement joins TRBV20-1 to TRBJ2-3, with 10 bases identical to TRBD2. The CDR3 loop spans 15 amino acids. Per germline, CDR1 DFQATT and CDR2 SNEGSKA (reference sequence). V was clipped by 6 bases and J by 6 bases; unmatched bases: 12. In DNA form, the CDR3 reads TGCAGTGCCCAATATCTAGCGGGAGTAGAGGATACGCAGTATTTT. This encodes CSAQYLAGVEDTQYF.

This clonotype occurred a few times. The chain recombines TRBV5-1 with TRBJ2-1; TRBD2 matches at 11 bases. This CDR3 region has 16 residues. Germline CDR1 is SGHRS and CDR2 is YFSETQ. V was pared by 3 bases and J by 5 bases, with 7 bases of the junction left unmatched. CDR3 sequence reads: CASSSILAGGDNEQFF. The CDR3 DNA reads TGCGCCAGCAGCTCCATCCTAGCGGGGGGTGACAATGAGCAGTTCTTC.

This chain uses TRBV6-2 or TRBV6-3 with TRBJ2-1; 9 positions agree with TRBD1. In germline, CDR1 is MNHEY, CDR2 SVGEGT. V lost 8 bases and J lost 6; bases outside the gene matches: 11. The CDR3 is 15 residues long. Here the CDR3 reads CASGRRTGVSNEQFF. CDR3 DNA sequence: TGTGCCAGCGGTAGACGGACAGGGGTGAGCAATGAGCAGTTCTTC.

The chain carries TRBV7-2 and TRBJ2-5; D ambiguous. Germline V gives CDR1 SGHTA, CDR2 FQGNSA. The ends were cut back, 5 bases at V and 0 bases at J, with 10 bases in the middle. The CDR3 sequence is 14 residues long. CDR3 amino acids: CASSPGQDQETQYF. The CDR3 DNA follows: TGTGCCAGCAGCCCCGGCCAGGACCAAGAGACCCAGTACTTC.

This chain uses TRBV14 with TRBJ2-2; 11 bases are shared with TRBD2. In germline, CDR1 is SGHDN, CDR2 FVKESK. V trimming: 2 bases; J trimming: 3 bases; junction bases outside the gene matches: 5. The CDR3 consists of 17 residues. The CDR3 reads CASSQYRGLADTGELFF. The CDR3 DNA is TGTGCCAGCAGCCAATATAGGGGACTAGCGGACACCGGGGAGCTGTTTTTT.

Only a few counts were recorded for this clonotype. A read error may produce the germline difference seen at one junction end. J is TRBJ1-5 and V is TRBV7-2; no reliable D call. Germline assignment: CDR1 SGHTA and CDR2 FQGNSA. The length of the CDR3 is 15 residues. CDR3 bases: TGTGCCAGCAGCCTAGCGTCGGGCACCAATCAGCCCCAGCATTTT. It codes for CASSLASGTNQPQHF. The full variable domain, with the rest looked up from reference TRBV7-2 and TRBJ1-5, is GAGVSQSPSNKVTEKGKDVELRCDPISGHTALYWYRQSLGQGLEFLIYFQGNSAPDKSGLPSDRFSAERTGGSVSTLTIQRTQQEDSAVYLCASSLASGTNQPQHFGDGTRLSIL.

V gene TRBV6-2 or TRBV6-3 combines with J gene TRBJ1-1, with D maybe TRBD1 (5 bases). CDR3 size: 14 residues. The V and J ends lost 7 bases and 8 bases respectively, with 20 bases between them. Germline V gene lookup returns CDR1 MNHEY and CDR2 SVGEGT. The CDR3 nucleotides are TGTGCCAGCACCCGACCGCGAGGGGCCGCGGAAGCTTTCTTT. Translation: CASTRPRGAAEAFF.

This clonotype was recorded at least ten times. The chain carries TRBV27 and TRBJ2-2, with 11 positions matching TRBD2. Germline trimming cut 6 bases from V and 3 bases from J; bases unmatched to any gene: 3. The CDR3 has 15 amino acids. The germline V gene has CDR1 MNHEY and CDR2 SMNVEV (reference sequence). As DNA, the CDR3 is TGTGCCAGCAGGACGGGACTAGCGGACACCGGGGAGCTGTTTTTT. Its protein product is CASRTGLADTGELFF.

This chain links TRBV7-8 with TRBJ2-1; no clear D gene. V dropped 1 base and J dropped 6 bases, with 10 bases sitting between them. This CDR3 is 14 amino acids long. The germline gives CDR1 SGHVS, CDR2 FQNEAQ. CDR3 region: CASSLVGRFNEQFF. In nucleotides, the CDR3 is TGTGCCAGCAGCTTAGTCGGGCGGTTCAATGAGCAGTTCTTC.

The chain joins TRBV5-1 to TRBJ1-1, with D perhaps matching TRBD1 (5 bases). Looked up from germline, CDR1 is SGHRS and CDR2 is YFSETQ. Deletions cut 6 bases from V and 4 bases from J, with 16 bases between. The CDR3 loop spans 14 amino acids. Here the CDR3 DNA reads TGCGCCAGCAACTCCGGGGGTCCGAGCACTGAAGCTTTCTTT. It specifies CASNSGGPSTEAFF.

This clonotype was seen more than once but under ten times. This sequence joins TRBV12-3 or TRBV12-4 and TRBJ1-1; no clear D gene. The CDR3 is 15 residues long. The V gene lost 3 bases and the J gene lost 2 bases, with 13 bases spanning the gap. The CDR3, as DNA: TGTGCCAGCAGTTTTCGACCCGGGGTTAACACTGAAGCTTTCTTT. This gives the protein CASSFRPGVNTEAFF.